The 6 T cell receptor beta chains given below trace back to one sample, sequenced in a study of T-cell reconstitution after alpha-beta-depleted transplantation in children. Construction of the TCRbeta library involved unique molecular identifiers. Via MiXCR, TCRdb re-called the PCR reads, giving one row per CDR3 protein. This sample has 780,000 or so distinct CDR3 sequences, with roughly 15% found just once. This sample comprised PBMCs, mostly from graft donor cells, obtained 360 days after TCRalphabeta/CD19-depleted stem cell transplant. These receptors were collected from a male patient younger than 18 who had a stem cell transplant for acute lymphoblastic leukemia, so the T cells may come from the graft donor.

The sample holds many counts of this clonotype. The J gene is TRBJ2-3, the V gene TRBV12-3 or TRBV12-4, with D unresolved. V lost 6 bases, J lost 1 base, and 2 bases lay in between. The CDR3 covers 11 residues. CDR3 sequence (DNA): TGTGCCAGCAGACGCACAGATACGCAGTATTTT. Protein sequence: CASRRTDTQYF.

This clonotype was recorded at least ten times. V and J are TRBV9 and TRBJ1-2; D is perhaps TRBD1 (5 bases). Per the germline V gene, CDR1 is SGDLS and CDR2 is YYNGEE. V gave up 4 bases and J gave up 3 bases, with 10 bases separating them. The CDR3 sequence is 13 residues long. CDR3 DNA sequence: TGTGCCAGCAGCCCTGGGGGGGACTATGGCTACACCTTC. Translating it yields CASSPGGDYGYTF.

The chain couples TRBV12-3 or TRBV12-4 to TRBJ2-7, with D hard to call. The CDR3 covers 15 residues. Trimming took off 5 bases at V and 4 bases at J, with 18 bases between the two ends. The CDR3 reads CASSPDGVGLYEQYF. The CDR3 region has the DNA TGTGCCAGCAGTCCTGATGGGGTGGGTCTATACGAGCAGTACTTC.

This CDR3 reads CASSIFREANEQFF. DNA for the CDR3: TGTGCCAGTAGTATATTCAGGGAAGCCAATGAGCAGTTCTTC. V usage is TRBV19 and J usage is TRBJ2-1, with a weak D call TRBD1 (5 bases). CDR3 length equals 14 residues. Germline CDR1 is LNHDA and CDR2 is SQIVND (reference sequence). Deletions cut 2 bases from V and 6 bases from J, with 11 bases between.

This clonotype was seen only a few times. The chain uses TRBV7-6 and TRBJ2-7; no firm D call. Germline V gene data show CDR1 as SGHVS and CDR2 as FNYEAQ. V was trimmed by 4 bases and J by 3 bases, leaving 13 bases between them. The CDR3 totals 14 residues. CDR3 bases: TGTGCCAGCAGCTCGGAGATACCGGGCTACGAGCAGTACTTC. Its protein product is CASSSEIPGYEQYF.

The V call is TRBV9, the J call TRBJ2-7, with 11 bases that match TRBD1. CDR3 length: 14 residues. After removal of 3 bases from V and 4 bases from J, the junction contained 3 bases not matched to a gene. Germline loops: CDR1 SGDLS, CDR2 YYNGEE. The DNA for the CDR3 is TGTGCCAGCAGCGCGGGACAGGGGGAATACGAGCAGTACTTC. It translates to CASSAGQGEYEQYF.